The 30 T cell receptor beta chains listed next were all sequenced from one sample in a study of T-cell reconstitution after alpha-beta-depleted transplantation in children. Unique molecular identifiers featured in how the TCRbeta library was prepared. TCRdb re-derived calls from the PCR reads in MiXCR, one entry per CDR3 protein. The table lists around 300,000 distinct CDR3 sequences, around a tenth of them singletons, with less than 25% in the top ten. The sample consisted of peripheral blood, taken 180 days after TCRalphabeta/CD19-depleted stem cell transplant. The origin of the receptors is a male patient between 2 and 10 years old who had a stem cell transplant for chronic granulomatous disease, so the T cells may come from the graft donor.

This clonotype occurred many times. The CDR3 DNA follows: TGTGCCAGCAGCGAAGCCCCTGTCAGGGGCACAGATACGCAGTATTTT. Protein product: CASSEAPVRGTDTQYF. The chain uses TRBV7-3 and TRBJ2-3; D perhaps matches TRBD1 (5 bases). Germline V gives CDR1 SGHTA, CDR2 FQGTGA. Between the trimmed V and J ends, which lost 5 bases and 1 base, there was a span of 16 bases. The length of the CDR3 is 16 residues.

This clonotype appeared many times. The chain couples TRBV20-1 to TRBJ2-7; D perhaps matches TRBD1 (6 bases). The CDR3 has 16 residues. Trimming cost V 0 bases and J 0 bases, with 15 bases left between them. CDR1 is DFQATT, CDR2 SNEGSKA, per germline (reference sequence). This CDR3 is CSARDGSGTTSYEQYF. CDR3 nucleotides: TGCAGTGCTAGAGATGGCTCGGGGACAACCTCCTACGAGCAGTACTTC.

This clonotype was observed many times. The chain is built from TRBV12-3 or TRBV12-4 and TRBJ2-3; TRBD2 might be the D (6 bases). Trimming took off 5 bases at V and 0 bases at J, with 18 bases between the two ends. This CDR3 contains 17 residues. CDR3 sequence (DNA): TGTGCCAGCAGTCGCCGGTATGGCGGGACCAGCACAGATACGCAGTATTTT. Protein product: CASSRRYGGTSTDTQYF.

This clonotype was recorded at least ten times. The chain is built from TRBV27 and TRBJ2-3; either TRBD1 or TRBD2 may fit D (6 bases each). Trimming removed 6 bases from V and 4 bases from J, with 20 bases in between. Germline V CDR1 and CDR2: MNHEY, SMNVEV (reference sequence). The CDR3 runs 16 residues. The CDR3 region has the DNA TGTGCCAGCAGCCGATGGCAGGGGCGGGGTGCAGATACGCAGTATTTT. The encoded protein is CASSRWQGRGADTQYF.

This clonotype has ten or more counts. CDR3 in DNA: TGCAGTGCTACTGGACTAGCGGGATCCCGCTCCTACGAGCAGTACTTC. Translation: CSATGLAGSRSYEQYF. This chain connects TRBV20-1 to TRBJ2-7; TRBD2 matches at 12 bases. Germline CDR1 and CDR2: DFQATT and SNEGSKA (reference sequence). The CDR3 sequence is 16 residues long. V lost 4 bases and J lost 0; bases outside the gene matches: 7.

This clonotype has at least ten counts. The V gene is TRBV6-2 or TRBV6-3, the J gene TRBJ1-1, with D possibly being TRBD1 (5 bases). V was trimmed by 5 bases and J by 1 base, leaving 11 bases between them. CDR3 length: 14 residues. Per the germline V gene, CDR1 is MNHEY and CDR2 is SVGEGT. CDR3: CASSLITGNTEAFF. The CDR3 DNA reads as TGTGCCAGCAGTCTCATCACAGGGAACACTGAAGCTTTCTTT.

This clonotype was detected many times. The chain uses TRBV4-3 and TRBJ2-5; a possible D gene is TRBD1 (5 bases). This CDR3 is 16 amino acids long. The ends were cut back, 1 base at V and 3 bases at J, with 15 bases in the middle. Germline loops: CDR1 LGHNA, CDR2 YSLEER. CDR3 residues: CASSQATPAGKETQYF. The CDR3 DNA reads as TGCGCCAGCAGCCAAGCGACCCCGGCAGGGAAAGAGACCCAGTACTTC.

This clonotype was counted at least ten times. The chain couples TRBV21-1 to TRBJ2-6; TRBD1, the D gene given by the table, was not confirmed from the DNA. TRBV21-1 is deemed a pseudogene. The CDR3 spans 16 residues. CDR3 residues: CASSNPNRAGANVLTF. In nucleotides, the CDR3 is TGTGCCAGCAGCAACCCTAACAGGGCTGGGGCCAACGTCCTGACTTTC.

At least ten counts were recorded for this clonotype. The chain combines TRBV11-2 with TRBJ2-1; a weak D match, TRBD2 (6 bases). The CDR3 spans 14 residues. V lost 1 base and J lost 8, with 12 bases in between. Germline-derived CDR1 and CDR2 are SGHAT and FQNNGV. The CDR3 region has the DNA TGTGCCAGCAGCTTAGCGGTTCTAGCGTATGAGCAGTTCTTC. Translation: CASSLAVLAYEQFF.

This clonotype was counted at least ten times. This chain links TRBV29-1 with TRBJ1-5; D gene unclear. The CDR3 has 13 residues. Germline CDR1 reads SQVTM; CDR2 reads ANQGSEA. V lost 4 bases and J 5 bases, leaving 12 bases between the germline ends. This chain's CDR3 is CSVAGRMDQPQHF. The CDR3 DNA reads TGCAGCGTTGCCGGCAGAATGGATCAGCCCCAGCATTTT. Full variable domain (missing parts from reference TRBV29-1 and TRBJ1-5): SAVISQKPSRDICQRGTSLTIQCQVDSQVTMMFWYRQQPGQSLTLIATANQGSEATYESGFVIDKFPISRPNLTFSTLTVSNMSPEDSSIYLCSVAGRMDQPQHFGDGTRLSIL.

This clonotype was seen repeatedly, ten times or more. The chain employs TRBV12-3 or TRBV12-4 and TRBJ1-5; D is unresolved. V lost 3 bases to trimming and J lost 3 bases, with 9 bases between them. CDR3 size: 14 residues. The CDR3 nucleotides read TGTGCCAGCAGTTTCGGGCCCATCAATCAGCCCCAGCATTTT. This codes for CASSFGPINQPQHF.

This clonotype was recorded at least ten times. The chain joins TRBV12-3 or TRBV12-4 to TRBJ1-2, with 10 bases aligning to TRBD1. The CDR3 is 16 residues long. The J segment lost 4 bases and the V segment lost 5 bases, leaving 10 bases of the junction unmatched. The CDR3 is CASSPGQGPLSYGYTF. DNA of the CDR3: TGTGCCAGCAGTCCGGGACAGGGGCCTCTCTCCTATGGCTACACCTTC.

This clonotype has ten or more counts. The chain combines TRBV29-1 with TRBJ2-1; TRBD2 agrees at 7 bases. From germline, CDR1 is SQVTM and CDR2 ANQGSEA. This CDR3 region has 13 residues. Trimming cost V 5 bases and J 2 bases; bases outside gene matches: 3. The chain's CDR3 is CSVFGGTYNEQFF. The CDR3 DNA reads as TGCAGCGTTTTCGGGGGGACCTACAATGAGCAGTTCTTC.

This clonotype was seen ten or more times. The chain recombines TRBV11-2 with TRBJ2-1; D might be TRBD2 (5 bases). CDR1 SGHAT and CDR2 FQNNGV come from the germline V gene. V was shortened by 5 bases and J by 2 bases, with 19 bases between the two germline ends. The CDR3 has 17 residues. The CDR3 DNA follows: TGTGCCAGCAGCCTAAGGACGAGGGCGGGCACCTACAATGAGCAGTTCTTC. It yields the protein CASSLRTRAGTYNEQFF.

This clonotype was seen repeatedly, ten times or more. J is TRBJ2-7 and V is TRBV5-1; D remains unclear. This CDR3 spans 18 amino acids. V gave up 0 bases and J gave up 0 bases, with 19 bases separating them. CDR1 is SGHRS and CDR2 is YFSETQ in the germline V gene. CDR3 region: CASSLGPSLSPSSYEQYF. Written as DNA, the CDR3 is TGCGCCAGCAGCTTGGGACCTTCTCTCAGTCCTAGCTCCTACGAGCAGTACTTC. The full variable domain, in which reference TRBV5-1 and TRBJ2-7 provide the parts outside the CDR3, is KAGVTQTPRYLIKTRGQQVTLSCSPISGHRSVSWYQQTPGQGLQFLFEYFSETQRNKGNFPGRFSGRQFSNSRSEMNVSTLELGDSALYLCASSLGPSLSPSSYEQYFGPGTRLTVT.

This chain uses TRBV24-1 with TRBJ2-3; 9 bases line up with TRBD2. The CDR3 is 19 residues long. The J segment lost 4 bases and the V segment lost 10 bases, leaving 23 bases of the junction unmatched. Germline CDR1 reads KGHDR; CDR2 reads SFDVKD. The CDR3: CATSSRQGFGGRAADTQYF. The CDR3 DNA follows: TGTGCCACAAGCTCCCGGCAGGGCTTCGGCGGGAGGGCCGCAGATACGCAGTATTTT.

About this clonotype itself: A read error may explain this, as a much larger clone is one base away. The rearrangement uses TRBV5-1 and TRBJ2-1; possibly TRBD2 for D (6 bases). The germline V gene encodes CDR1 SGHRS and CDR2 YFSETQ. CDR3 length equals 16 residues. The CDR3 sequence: CASSPVSGPSYNERFF. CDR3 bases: TGCGCCAGCAGCCCGGTTAGCGGTCCTTCCTACAATGAGCGGTTCTTC.

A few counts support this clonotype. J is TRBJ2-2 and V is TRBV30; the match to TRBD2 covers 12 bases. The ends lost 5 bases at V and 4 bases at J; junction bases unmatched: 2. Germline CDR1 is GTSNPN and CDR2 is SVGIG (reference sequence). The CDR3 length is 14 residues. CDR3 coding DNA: TGTGCCTGGCGGACTAGCGGGATCACCGGGGAGCTGTTTTTT. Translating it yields CAWRTSGITGELFF.

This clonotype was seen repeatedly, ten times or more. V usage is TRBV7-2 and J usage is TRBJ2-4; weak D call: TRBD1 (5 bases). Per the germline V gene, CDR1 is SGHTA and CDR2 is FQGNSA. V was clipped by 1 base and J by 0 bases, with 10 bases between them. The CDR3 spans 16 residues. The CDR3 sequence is CASSLEKGLAKNIQYF. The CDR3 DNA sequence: TGTGCCAGCAGCTTAGAAAAGGGGCTAGCCAAAAACATTCAGTACTTC.

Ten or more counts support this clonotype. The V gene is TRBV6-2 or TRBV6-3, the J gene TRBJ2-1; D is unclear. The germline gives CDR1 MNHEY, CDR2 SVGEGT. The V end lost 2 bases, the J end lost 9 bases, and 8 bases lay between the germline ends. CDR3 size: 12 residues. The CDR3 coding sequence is TGTGCCAGCAGTTACCCCTCCGTTGAGCAGTTCTTC. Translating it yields CASSYPSVEQFF.

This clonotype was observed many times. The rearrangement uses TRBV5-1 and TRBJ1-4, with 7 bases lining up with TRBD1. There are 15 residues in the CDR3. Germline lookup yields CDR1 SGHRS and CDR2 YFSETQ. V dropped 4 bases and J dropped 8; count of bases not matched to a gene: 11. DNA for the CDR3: TGCGCCAGCAGCCCCAACCGGGACAGAGCAGAAAAACTGTTTTTT. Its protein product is CASSPNRDRAEKLFF.

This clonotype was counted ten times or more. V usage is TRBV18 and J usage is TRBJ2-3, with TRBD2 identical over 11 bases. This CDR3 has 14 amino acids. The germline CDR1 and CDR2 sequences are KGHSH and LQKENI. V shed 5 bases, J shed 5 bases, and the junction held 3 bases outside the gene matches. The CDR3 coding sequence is TGTGCCAGCTCATTACTAGCGGGGGAAGATACGCAGTATTTT. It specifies CASSLLAGEDTQYF.

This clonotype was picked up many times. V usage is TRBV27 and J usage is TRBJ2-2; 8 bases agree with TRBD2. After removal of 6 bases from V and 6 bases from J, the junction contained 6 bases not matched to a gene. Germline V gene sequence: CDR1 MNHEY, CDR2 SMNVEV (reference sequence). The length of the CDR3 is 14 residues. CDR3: CASSPGGASGELFF. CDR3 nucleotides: TGTGCCAGCAGCCCCGGGGGGGCCTCCGGGGAGCTGTTTTTT.

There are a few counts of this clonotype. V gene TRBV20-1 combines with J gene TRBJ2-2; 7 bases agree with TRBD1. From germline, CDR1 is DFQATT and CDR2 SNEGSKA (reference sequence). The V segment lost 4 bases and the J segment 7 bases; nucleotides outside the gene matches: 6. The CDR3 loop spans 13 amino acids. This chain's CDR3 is CSAKFRQGGELFF. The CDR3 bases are TGCAGTGCTAAATTTCGACAGGGCGGGGAGCTGTTTTTT.

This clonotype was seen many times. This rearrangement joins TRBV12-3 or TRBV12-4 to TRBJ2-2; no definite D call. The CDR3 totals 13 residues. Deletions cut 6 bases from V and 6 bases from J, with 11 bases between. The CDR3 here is CASSNFGSGELFF. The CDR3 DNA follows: TGTGCCAGCAGCAATTTTGGCTCCGGGGAGCTGTTTTTT.

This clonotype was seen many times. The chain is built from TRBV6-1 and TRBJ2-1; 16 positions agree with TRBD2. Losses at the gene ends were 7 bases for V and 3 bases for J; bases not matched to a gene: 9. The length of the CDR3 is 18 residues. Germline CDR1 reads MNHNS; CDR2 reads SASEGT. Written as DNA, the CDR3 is TGTGCCAGCACCAAGGGACTAGCGGGGGGGAAACTCTACAATGAGCAGTTCTTC. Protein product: CASTKGLAGGKLYNEQFF.

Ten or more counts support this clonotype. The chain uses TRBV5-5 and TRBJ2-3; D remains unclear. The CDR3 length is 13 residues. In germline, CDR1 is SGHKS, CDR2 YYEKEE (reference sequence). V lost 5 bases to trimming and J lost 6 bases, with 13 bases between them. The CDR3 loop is CASSLRPGDTQYF. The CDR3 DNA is TGTGCCAGCAGTCTACGACCTGGGGATACGCAGTATTTT.

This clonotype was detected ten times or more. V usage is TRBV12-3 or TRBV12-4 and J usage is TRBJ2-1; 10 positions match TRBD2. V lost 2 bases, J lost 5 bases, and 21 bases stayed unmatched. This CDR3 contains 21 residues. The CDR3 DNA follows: TGTGCCAGCAGTTTAAAGGTTTGGGCTAGCGGGAGCCAGACTCCCCACAATGAGCAGTTCTTC. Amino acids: CASSLKVWASGSQTPHNEQFF.

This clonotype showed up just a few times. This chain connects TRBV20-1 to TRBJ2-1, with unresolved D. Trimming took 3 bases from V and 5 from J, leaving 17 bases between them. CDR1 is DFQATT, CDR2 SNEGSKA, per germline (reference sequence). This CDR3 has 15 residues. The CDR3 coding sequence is TGCAGTGCTAGTCATGGCGGTCCTTATAACAATGAGCAGTTCTTC. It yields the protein CSASHGGPYNNEQFF.

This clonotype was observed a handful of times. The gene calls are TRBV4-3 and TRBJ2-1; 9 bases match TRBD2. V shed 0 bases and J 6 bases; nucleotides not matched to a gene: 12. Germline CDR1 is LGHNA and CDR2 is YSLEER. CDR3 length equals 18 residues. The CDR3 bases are TGCGCCAGCAGCCAAGACCCTAGGGGTAGCGGGGGCAGCAATGAGCAGTTCTTC. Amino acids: CASSQDPRGSGGSNEQFF.